This TCR beta chain was identified during a study of T-cell memory formation after mild COVID-19 (dated by TCRdb to the early 2020s). The study in broad terms: TCR sequence clusters from the two donors were largely donor specific. In a couple of donors, T-cell clones that expanded and contracted after mild COVID-19 were tracked by sequencing TCRalpha and TCRbeta repertoires over time. Two young, previously healthy adult volunteers made up the cohort, one male and one female. Here is what the overall study found, with its caveats: Contracting CD4+ clones turned up mainly in the CM and EM memory subsets, whereas EMRA was where CD8+ clones were enriched. Clones contracting from day 15 to 85 had balanced CD4/CD8 phenotypes, while a second wave expanding from day 15 to 37 was biased towards CD4+. Whether the second-wave clones peaking on day 37 were SARS-CoV-2 specific was not confirmed. The study covered only a couple of mild cases, and larger cohorts including severe cases with pre-infection samples were considered necessary. Some responding clones were detected in pre-infection memory, which suggested that pre-existing cross-reactive memory T cells had joined the SARS-CoV-2 response.

The germline V gene provides CDR1 SGDLS and CDR2 YYNGEE. The CDR3 numbers 14 residues from cysteine through phenylalanine. Of the read, only the CDR3 DNA is kept; its 42 bases are in frame from base 1. As concerns this clonotype: Its binding antigen is unknown. The junction shows a germline mismatch at one end, possibly a read error.

Ficoll-Paque density gradient centrifugation was used to isolate PBMCs. The run used an Illumina NovaSeq 6000. TCRalpha and TCRbeta cDNA libraries were built by 5'RACE with constant-segment primers, adding sample barcodes and unique molecular identifiers. RNA was extracted from every sample with Trizol reagent. The libraries were amplified in two PCR steps, and the second step added a second sample barcode and Illumina TruSeq adapters. Libraries were sequenced on an Illumina NovaSeq with 2 x 150 bp paired-end reads. The authors processed their data as follows. With migec v1.2.7, reads were demultiplexed and then collapsed into UMI-guided consensus sequences. Using mixcr v2.1.11, the UMI consensuses were aligned to TRA and TRB V and J templates and assembled into clonotypes. Clonotypes were classified as expanded or contracted when called significant by both edgeR and NoisET, with noise models trained on biological replicates. For edgeR calls, the thresholds were a false discovery rate-adjusted p below 0.01 and a log2 fold-change of 1. PCA with hierarchical clustering of max-normalized trajectories of the 1000 most abundant clonotypes was used as exploratory dynamics analysis. Separately sequenced CD4+ and CD8+ repertoires were used to assign a CD4 or CD8 phenotype to each responding clone. Starting from the raw public reads, TCRdb applied fastp trimming at Q25, assembled clones with MiXCR and retained in-frame beta chains. Identical CDR3 proteins give one entry, which carries the most common genes and DNA. The V and J calls were not made by the authors but by TCRdb's processing. A total of 85,000 to 130,000 distinct CDR3 sequences appear in this sample, 8.5% to 14% of them only once. The ten biggest clones cover around 40% of the sample.

Recombination joined TRBV9 with TRBJ2-7; no D gene can be assigned with confidence. This clonotype was obtained from a man aged 18 to 30 who had mild COVID-19 (a few samples of this study predate the infection). The sample titles of this study are shuffled in the database, so cell type and time point are left out; the donor was told from shared clones. Sequences were obtained from PBMCs or a T cell subset sorted from them (not recorded which). At the DNA level, the sequence is TGTGCCAGCAGCGTGGGTGGTGATCTGTCTGAGCTGTACTTC. It encodes CASSVGGDLSELYF. This CDR3, with the reference TRBV9 and TRBJ2-7 proteins standing in past its ends, gives the full variable domain DSGVTQTPKHLITATGQRVTLRCSPRSGDLSVYWYQQSLDQGLQFLIQYYNGEERAKGNILERFSAQQFPDLHSELNLSSLELGDSALYFCASSVGGDLSELYFGPGTRLTVT.